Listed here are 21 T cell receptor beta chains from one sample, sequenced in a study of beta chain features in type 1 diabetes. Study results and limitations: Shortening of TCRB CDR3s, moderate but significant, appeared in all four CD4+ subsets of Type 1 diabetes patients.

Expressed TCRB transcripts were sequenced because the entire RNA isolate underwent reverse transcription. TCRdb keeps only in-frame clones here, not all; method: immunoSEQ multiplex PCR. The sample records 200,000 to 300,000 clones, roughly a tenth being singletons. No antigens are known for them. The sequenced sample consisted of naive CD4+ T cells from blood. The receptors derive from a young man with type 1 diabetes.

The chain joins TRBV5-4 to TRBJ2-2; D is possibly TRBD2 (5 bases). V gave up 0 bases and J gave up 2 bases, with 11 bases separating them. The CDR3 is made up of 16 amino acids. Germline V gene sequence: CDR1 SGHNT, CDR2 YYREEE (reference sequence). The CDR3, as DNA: TGTGCCAGCAGCTTGGGAGGGCGGCTCAACACCGGGGAGCTGTTTTTT. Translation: CASSLGGRLNTGELFF. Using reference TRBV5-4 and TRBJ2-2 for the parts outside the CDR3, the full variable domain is ETGVTQSPTHLIKTRGQQVTLRCSSQSGHNTVSWYQQALGQGPQFIFQYYREEENGRGNFPPRFSGLQFPNYSSELNVNALELDDSALYLCASSLGGRLNTGELFFGEGSRLTVL.

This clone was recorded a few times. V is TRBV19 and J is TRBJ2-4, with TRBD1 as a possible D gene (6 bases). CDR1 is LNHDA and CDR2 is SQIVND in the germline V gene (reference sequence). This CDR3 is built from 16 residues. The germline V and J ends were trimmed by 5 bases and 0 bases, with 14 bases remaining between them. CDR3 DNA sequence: TGTGCCAGTAGTGTGAACAGGGAACTAGCCAAAAACATTCAGTACTTC. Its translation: CASSVNRELAKNIQYF. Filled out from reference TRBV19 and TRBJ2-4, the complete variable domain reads DGGITQSPKYLFRKEGQNVTLSCEQNLNHDAMYWYRQDPGQGLRLIYYSQIVNDFQKGDIAEGYSVSREKKESFPLTVTSAQKNPTAFYLCASSVNRELAKNIQYFGAGTRLSVL.

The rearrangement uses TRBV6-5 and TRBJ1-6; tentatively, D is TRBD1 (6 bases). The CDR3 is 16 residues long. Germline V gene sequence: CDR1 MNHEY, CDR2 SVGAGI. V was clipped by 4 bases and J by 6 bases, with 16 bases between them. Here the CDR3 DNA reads TGTGCCAGCAGTTTTAGACCGGGACACGCTAATTCACCCCTCCACTTT. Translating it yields CASSFRPGHANSPLHF.

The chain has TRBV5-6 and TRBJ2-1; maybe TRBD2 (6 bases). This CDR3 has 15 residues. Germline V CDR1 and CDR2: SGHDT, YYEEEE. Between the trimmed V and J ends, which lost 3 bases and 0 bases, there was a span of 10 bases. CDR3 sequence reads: CASSWYGSSYNEQFF. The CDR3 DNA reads TGTGCCAGCAGCTGGTACGGGAGCTCCTACAATGAGCAGTTCTTC. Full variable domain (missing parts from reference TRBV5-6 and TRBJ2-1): DAGVTQSPTHLIKTRGQQVTLRCSPKSGHDTVSWYQQALGQGPQFIFQYYEEEERQRGNFPDRFSGHQFPNYSSELNVNALLLGDSALYLCASSWYGSSYNEQFFGPGTRLTVL.

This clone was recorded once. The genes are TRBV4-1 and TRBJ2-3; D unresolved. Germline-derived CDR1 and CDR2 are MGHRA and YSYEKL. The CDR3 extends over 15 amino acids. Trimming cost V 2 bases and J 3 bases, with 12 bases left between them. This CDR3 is CASSQQAPATDTQYF. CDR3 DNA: TGCGCCAGCAGCCAACAAGCGCCGGCTACAGATACGCAGTATTTT.

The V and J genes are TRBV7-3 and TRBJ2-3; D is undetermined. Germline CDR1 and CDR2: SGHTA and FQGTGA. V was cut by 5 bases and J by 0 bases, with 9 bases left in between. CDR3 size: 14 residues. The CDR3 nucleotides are TGTGCCAGCAGCCTAATGGGCAGCACAGATACGCAGTATTTT. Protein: CASSLMGSTDTQYF.

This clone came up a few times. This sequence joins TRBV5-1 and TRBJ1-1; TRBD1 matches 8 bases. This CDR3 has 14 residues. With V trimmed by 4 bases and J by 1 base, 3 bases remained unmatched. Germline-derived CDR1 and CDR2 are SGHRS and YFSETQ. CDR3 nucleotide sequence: TGCGCCAGCAGCCCGGACAGGGAGAACACTGAAGCTTTCTTT. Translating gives CASSPDRENTEAFF.

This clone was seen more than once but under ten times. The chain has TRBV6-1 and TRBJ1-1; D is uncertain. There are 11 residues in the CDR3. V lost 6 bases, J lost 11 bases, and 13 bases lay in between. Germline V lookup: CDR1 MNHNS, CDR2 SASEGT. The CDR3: CASSYRAAAFF. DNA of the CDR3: TGTGCCAGCAGCTATCGAGCAGCGGCTTTCTTT.

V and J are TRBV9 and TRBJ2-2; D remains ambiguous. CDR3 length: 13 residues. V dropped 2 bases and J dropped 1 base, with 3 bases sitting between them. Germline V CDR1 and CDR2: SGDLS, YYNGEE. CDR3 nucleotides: TGTGCCAGCAGCGTTAAGAACACCGGGGAGCTGTTTTTT. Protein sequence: CASSVKNTGELFF.

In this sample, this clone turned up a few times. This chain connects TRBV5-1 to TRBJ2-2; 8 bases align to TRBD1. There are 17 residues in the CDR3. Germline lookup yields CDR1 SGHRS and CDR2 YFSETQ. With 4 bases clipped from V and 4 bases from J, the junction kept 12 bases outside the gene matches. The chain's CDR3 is CASSRARDRSPTGELFF. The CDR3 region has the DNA TGCGCCAGCAGCCGGGCCCGGGACAGGAGTCCCACCGGGGAGCTGTTTTTT.

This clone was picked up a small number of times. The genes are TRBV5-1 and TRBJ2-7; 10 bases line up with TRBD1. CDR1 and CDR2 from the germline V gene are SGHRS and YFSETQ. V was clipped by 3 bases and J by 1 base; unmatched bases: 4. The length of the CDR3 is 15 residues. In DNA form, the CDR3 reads TGCGCCAGCAGCTCCCAGGGACAGGGGTCCTACGAGCAGTACTTC. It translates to CASSSQGQGSYEQYF.

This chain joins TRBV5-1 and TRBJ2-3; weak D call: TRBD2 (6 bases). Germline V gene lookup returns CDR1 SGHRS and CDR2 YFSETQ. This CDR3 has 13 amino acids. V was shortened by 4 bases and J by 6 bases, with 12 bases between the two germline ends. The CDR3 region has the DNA TGCGCCAGCAGCGCCGGACTAACCGATACGCAGTATTTT. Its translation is CASSAGLTDTQYF.

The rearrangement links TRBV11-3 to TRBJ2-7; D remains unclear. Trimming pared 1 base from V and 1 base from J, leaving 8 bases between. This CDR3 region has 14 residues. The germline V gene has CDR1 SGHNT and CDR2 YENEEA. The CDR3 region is CASSLVVGSYEQYF. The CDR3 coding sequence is TGTGCCAGCAGCTTAGTGGTCGGTTCCTACGAGCAGTACTTC.

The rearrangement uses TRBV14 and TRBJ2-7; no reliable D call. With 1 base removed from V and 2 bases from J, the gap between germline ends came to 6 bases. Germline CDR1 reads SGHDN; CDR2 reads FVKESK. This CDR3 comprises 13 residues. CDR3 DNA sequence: TGTGCCAGCAGCCAAGGAGTAGCCTACGAGCAGTACTTC. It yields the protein CASSQGVAYEQYF.

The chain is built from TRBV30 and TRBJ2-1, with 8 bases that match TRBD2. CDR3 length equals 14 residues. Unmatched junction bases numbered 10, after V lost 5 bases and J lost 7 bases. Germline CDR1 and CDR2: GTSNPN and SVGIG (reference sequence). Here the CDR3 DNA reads TGTGCCTGGGGCCGAGGAGCGGGGGTAAATGAGCAGTTCTTC. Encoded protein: CAWGRGAGVNEQFF.

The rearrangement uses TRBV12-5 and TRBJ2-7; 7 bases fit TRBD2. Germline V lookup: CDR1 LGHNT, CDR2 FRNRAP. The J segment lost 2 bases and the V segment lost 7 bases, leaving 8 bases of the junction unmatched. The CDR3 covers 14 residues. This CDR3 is CASARGDPTYEQYF. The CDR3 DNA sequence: TGTGCTAGTGCCCGGGGGGACCCTACCTACGAGCAGTACTTC.

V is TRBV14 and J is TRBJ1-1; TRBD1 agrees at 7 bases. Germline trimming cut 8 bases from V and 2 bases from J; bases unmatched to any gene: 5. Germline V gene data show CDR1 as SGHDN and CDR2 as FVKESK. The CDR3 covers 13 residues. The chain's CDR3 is CASQGQLNTEAFF. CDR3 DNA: TGTGCCAGCCAGGGACAGCTCAACACTGAAGCTTTCTTT. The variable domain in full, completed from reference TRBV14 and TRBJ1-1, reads EAGVTQFPSHSVIEKGQTVTLRCDPISGHDNLYWYRRVMGKEIKFLLHFVKESKQDESGMPNNRFLAERTGGTYSTLKVQPAELEDSGVYFCASQGQLNTEAFFGQGTRLTVV.

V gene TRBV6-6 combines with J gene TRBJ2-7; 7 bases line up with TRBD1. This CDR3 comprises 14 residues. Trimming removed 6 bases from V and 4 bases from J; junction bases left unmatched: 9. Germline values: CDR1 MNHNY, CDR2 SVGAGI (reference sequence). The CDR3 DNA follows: TGTGCCAGCAGCCCTCTCGACAGGGTATACGAGCAGTACTTC. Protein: CASSPLDRVYEQYF.

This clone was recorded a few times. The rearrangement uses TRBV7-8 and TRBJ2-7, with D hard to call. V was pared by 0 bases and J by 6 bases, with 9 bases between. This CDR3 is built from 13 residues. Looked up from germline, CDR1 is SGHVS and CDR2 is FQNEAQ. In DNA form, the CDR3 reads TGTGCCAGCAGCTTAGCAGCTTTATCCGAGCAGTACTTC. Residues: CASSLAALSEQYF.

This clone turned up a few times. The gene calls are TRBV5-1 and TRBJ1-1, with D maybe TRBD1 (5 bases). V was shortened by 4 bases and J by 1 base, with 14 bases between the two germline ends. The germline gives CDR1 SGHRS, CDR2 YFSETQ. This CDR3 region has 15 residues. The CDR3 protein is CASSVGGAGNTEAFF. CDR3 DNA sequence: TGCGCCAGCAGCGTTGGAGGGGCAGGGAACACTGAAGCTTTCTTT. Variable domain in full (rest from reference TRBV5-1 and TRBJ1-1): KAGVTQTPRYLIKTRGQQVTLSCSPISGHRSVSWYQQTPGQGLQFLFEYFSETQRNKGNFPGRFSGRQFSNSRSEMNVSTLELGDSALYLCASSVGGAGNTEAFFGQGTRLTVV.

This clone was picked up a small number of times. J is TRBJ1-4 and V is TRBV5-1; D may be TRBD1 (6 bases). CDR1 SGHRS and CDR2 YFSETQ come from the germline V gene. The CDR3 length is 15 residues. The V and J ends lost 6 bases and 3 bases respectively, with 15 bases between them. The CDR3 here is CASTNTGSANEKLFF. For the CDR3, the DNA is TGCGCCAGCACCAATACAGGGTCGGCTAATGAAAAACTGTTTTTT.